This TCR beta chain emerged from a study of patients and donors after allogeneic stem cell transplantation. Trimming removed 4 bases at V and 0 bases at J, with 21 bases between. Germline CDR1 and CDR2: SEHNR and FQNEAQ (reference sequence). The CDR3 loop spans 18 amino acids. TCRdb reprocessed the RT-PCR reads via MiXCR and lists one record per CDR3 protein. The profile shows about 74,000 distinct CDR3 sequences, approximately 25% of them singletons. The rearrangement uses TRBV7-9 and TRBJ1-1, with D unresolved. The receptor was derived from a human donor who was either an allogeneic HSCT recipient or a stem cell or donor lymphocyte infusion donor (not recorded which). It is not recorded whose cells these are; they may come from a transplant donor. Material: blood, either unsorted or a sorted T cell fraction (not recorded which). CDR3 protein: CASSSRGGPIILNTEAFF. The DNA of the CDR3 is TGTGCCAGCAGCTCCCGAGGCGGCCCTATAATATTGAACACTGAAGCTTTCTTT.